Below, 19 T cell receptor beta chains from the same sample are listed, as sequenced in a study of shared T cell receptors in the human thymus. Some clones are missing from TCRdb's copy, which holds only in-frame ones; the method was immunoSEQ multiplex PCR. The profile shows over 65,000 clones, about 96% of them singletons. The specimen was thymocytes. These receptors originate from a human donor.

As regards this clone: The same CDR3 is also encoded by other DNA sequences in this sample. The chain employs TRBV4-1 and TRBJ2-3, with D possibly being TRBD2 (5 bases). The length of the CDR3 is 14 residues. Germline lookup yields CDR1 MGHRA and CDR2 YSYEKL. Trimming removed 8 bases at V and 1 base at J, with 13 bases between. The CDR3 sequence: CASAPRGGTDTQYF. CDR3 DNA: TGCGCCAGCGCCCCACGGGGAGGCACAGATACGCAGTATTTT.

This chain uses TRBV6-1 with TRBJ2-7; D is uncertain. This CDR3 has 11 residues. V was cut by 6 bases and J by 7 bases, with 10 bases left in between. In germline, CDR1 is MNHNS, CDR2 SASEGT. The CDR3 nucleotides read TGTGCCAGCAGACCCAGGTGTGAGCAGTACTTC. The encoded protein is CASRPRCEQYF.

The chain couples TRBV9 to TRBJ1-1; 10 positions match TRBD1. V shed 4 bases and J 5 bases; nucleotides not matched to a gene: 11. The CDR3 runs to 16 residues. CDR1 is SGDLS and CDR2 is YYNGEE in the germline V gene. The CDR3 DNA reads as TGTGCCAGCAGCCCACAAAAGGACAGGGGGGGAACTGAAGCTTTCTTT. It specifies CASSPQKDRGGTEAFF.

V gene TRBV28 combines with J gene TRBJ1-6; D remains ambiguous. CDR3 length: 14 residues. Germline lookup yields CDR1 MDHEN and CDR2 SYDVKM. Trimming shortened V by 5 bases and J by 5 bases, and 10 bases separated the two germline ends. The CDR3 DNA follows: TGTGCCAGCAGTCCCTGGGAGAATAATTCACCCCTCCACTTT. Translation: CASSPWENNSPLHF.

The sample holds one count of this clone. The J gene is TRBJ2-5, the V gene TRBV4-1, with D perhaps assigned TRBD1 or TRBD2 (5 bases each). The J call is doubtful: the DNA matches TRBJ2-7 better. The CDR3 has 17 amino acids. The V gene's germline CDR1 is MGHRA and CDR2 YSYEKL. In DNA form, the CDR3 reads TGCGCCAGCAGCCAAGATGGACCGGGAAGGGACCATTACGAGCAGTACTTC. This gives the protein CASSQDGPGRDHYEQYF.

The chain uses TRBV7-3 and TRBJ2-3; 12 bases line up with TRBD2. The V gene's germline CDR1 is SGHTA and CDR2 FQGTGA. The CDR3 spans 16 residues. Unmatched junction bases numbered 9, after V lost 5 bases and J lost 6 bases. CDR3 in amino acids: CASSPTSGGPGDTQYF. The CDR3, as DNA: TGTGCCAGCAGCCCCACTAGCGGGGGGCCAGGGGATACGCAGTATTTT.

This clone was detected once. The chain uses TRBV28 and TRBJ1-5, with D unresolved. V shed 3 bases and J shed 10 bases, with 16 bases lying between them. The CDR3 loop spans 14 amino acids. The germline V gene encodes CDR1 MDHEN and CDR2 SYDVKM. CDR3 in DNA: TGTGCCAGCAGTTTGGGCAGCTACTTAAGCCCCCAGCATTTT. Translated, it gives CASSLGSYLSPQHF.

The chain employs TRBV28 and TRBJ2-4, with D unresolved. V lost 6 bases to trimming and J lost 3 bases, with 12 bases between them. The CDR3 has 14 residues. Germline CDR1 reads MDHEN; CDR2 reads SYDVKM. The CDR3 loop reads CASRPPMGKNIQYF. CDR3 bases: TGTGCCAGCAGGCCCCCCATGGGCAAAAACATTCAGTACTTC.

The J gene is TRBJ2-5, the V gene TRBV27; D not certain. This CDR3 contains 15 residues. Germline lookup yields CDR1 MNHEY and CDR2 SMNVEV (reference sequence). V was clipped by 4 bases and J by 2 bases, with 14 bases between them. The DNA of the CDR3 is TGTGCCAGCAGTTGCAGGTCCGGCGAGCAAGAGACCCAGTACTTC. Translation: CASSCRSGEQETQYF.

This chain's CDR3 is CASSPDRELGNTEAFF. CDR3 sequence (DNA): TGTGCCAGCAGCCCAGACAGGGAACTTGGGAACACTGAAGCTTTCTTT. V usage is TRBV4-2 and J usage is TRBJ1-1; 7 positions match TRBD1. The CDR3 is made up of 16 amino acids. J was trimmed by 1 base and V by 4 bases; bases with no gene match: 9. Per the germline V gene, CDR1 is LGHNA and CDR2 is YNFKEQ.

The J gene is TRBJ2-2, the V gene TRBV18; no reliable D call. The germline V and J ends were trimmed by 6 bases and 2 bases, with 16 bases remaining between them. This CDR3 contains 16 residues. Germline assignment: CDR1 KGHSH and CDR2 LQKENI. The CDR3 DNA reads TGTGCCAGCTCGCCTACTTGGGAAATTAACACCGGGGAGCTGTTTTTT. It specifies CASSPTWEINTGELFF.

The J gene is TRBJ1-1, the V gene TRBV10-1; 7 bases fit TRBD1. Germline V lookup: CDR1 WNHNN, CDR2 SYGVQD (reference sequence). There are 16 residues in the CDR3. Germline trimming cut 6 bases from V and 0 bases from J; bases unmatched to any gene: 10. In DNA form, the CDR3 reads TGCGCCAGCAGACCATCAGGGGGATTAGTGAACACTGAAGCTTTCTTT. Amino acids: CASRPSGGLVNTEAFF.

This clone showed up just once. The chain recombines TRBV7-9 with TRBJ2-5; D remains unclear. CDR3 length: 18 amino acids. The ends were cut back, 5 bases at V and 2 bases at J, with 24 bases in the middle. Per germline, CDR1 SEHNR and CDR2 FQNEAQ (reference sequence). The CDR3 reads CASSDPALGWVGQETQYF. The CDR3 nucleotides read TGTGCCAGCAGCGACCCCGCCCTAGGGTGGGTGGGGCAAGAGACCCAGTACTTC.

The V and J genes are TRBV18 and TRBJ1-1; 9 bases are shared with TRBD1. The CDR3 covers 18 residues. CDR1 and CDR2 (germline): KGHSH, LQKENI. V lost 3 bases and J lost 1; bases outside the gene matches: 12. The DNA for the CDR3 is TGTGCCAGCTCACCGGCAGGTAACAGGGGGCAGGAGAACACTGAAGCTTTCTTT. Its protein product is CASSPAGNRGQENTEAFF.

This rearrangement joins TRBV4-1 to TRBJ1-3; D gene ambiguous. Germline values: CDR1 MGHRA, CDR2 YSYEKL. The CDR3 runs 16 residues. The V gene lost 0 bases and the J gene lost 0 bases, with 9 bases spanning the gap. The CDR3 DNA is TGCGCCAGCAGCCAAGACGCGGGGATCTCTGGAAACACCATATATTTT. Translating gives CASSQDAGISGNTIYF.

The chain recombines TRBV7-2 with TRBJ2-3, with 10 bases fitting TRBD2. CDR1 SGHTA and CDR2 FQGNSA come from the germline V gene. The CDR3 covers 17 residues. The J segment lost 4 bases and the V segment lost 1 base, leaving 8 bases of the junction unmatched. CDR3: CASSLVLPAGGPDTQYF. The CDR3 bases are TGTGCCAGCAGCTTAGTCCTGCCAGCGGGGGGGCCAGATACGCAGTATTTT.

The chain combines TRBV12-5 with TRBJ2-1; D perhaps matches TRBD1 (5 bases). Germline assignment: CDR1 LGHNT and CDR2 FRNRAP. V shed 10 bases and J shed 2 bases, with 15 bases lying between them. The CDR3 sequence is 14 residues long. The CDR3 coding sequence is TGTGCTACCCTCAGGGTCCTTACCTACAATGAGCAGTTCTTC. Translating gives CATLRVLTYNEQFF.

This clone has only one observation. The V gene is TRBV4-2, the J gene TRBJ1-2, with 7 bases that match TRBD1. The germline gives CDR1 LGHNA, CDR2 YNFKEQ. The CDR3 length is 15 residues. The ends lost 0 bases at V and 5 bases at J; junction bases unmatched: 6. The CDR3 DNA follows: TGTGCCAGCAGCCAAGAGGTCGGGACAGCATATGGCTACACCTTC. The encoded protein is CASSQEVGTAYGYTF.

This clone has just one count. The chain employs TRBV10-3 and TRBJ1-2; no definite D call. Deletions cut 7 bases from V and 4 bases from J, with 13 bases between. The CDR3 runs to 13 residues. The germline V gene has CDR1 ENHRY and CDR2 SYGVKD. This CDR3 reads CAIIPAPTYGYTF. The DNA for the CDR3 is TGTGCCATCATACCAGCTCCGACCTATGGCTACACCTTC.